This T cell receptor beta chain was sequenced in a study of shared clonotypes between healthy human individuals. General observations from the study: It was only blood that was sampled, and tissue repertoires likely differ. When compared with the clonotypes that were shared by all four sorted-subset donors, the non-shared clonotypes turned out to have lower generation probabilities.

The CDR3 covers 15 residues. Trimming took 4 bases from V and 3 from J; bases not matched to a gene: 4. Germline CDR1 and CDR2: SGHRS and YFSETQ. With regard to this clone: Antigen unknown. Other DNA sequences in this specimen translate into the identical CDR3.

When replicate PCRs were run on sorted subsets, they used approximately 0.2 ug DNA, around 33,000 T cell genomes. Sequencing used immunoSEQ multiplex PCR; TCRdb keeps in-frame clones, though not all of them. The repertoire holds approximately 720,000 clones, with roughly 70% as singletons. The chain links TRBV5-1 to TRBJ2-1; 10 positions agree with TRBD2. The receptor's source is a woman in her twenties or thirties in good health. Sample: memory CD4+ T cells sorted from blood. Noted subset: CD45RA-negative fraction. The CDR3 protein is CASSKSSGGYNEQFF. CDR3 DNA: TGCGCCAGCAGCAAGTCTAGCGGGGGCTACAATGAGCAGTTCTTC.